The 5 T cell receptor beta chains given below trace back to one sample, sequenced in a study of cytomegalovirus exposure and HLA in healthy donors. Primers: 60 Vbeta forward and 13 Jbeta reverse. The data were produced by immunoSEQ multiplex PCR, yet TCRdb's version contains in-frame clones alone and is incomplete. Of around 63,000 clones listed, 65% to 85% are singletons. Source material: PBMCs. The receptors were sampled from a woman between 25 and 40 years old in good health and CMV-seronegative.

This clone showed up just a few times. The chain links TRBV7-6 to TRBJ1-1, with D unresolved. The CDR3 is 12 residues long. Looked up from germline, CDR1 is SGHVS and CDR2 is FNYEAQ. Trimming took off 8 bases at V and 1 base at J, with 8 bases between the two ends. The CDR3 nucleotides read TGTGCCAGCGTAGACTGGAACACTGAAGCTTTCTTT. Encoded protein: CASVDWNTEAFF.

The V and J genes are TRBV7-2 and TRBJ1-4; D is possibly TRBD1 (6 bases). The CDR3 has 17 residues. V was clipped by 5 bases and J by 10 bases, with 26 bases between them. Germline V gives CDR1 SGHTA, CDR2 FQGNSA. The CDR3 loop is CASSPSRDIGLGGKLFF. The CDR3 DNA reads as TGTGCCAGCAGCCCATCCCGGGACATAGGCCTTGGTGGAAAACTGTTTTTT.

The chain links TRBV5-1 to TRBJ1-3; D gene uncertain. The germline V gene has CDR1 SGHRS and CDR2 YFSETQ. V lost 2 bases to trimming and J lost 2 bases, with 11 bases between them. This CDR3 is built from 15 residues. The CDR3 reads CASSLFGEPGNTIYF. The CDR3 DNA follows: TGCGCCAGCAGCTTATTCGGGGAACCTGGAAACACCATATATTTT. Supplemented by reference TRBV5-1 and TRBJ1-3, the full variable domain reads KAGVTQTPRYLIKTRGQQVTLSCSPISGHRSVSWYQQTPGQGLQFLFEYFSETQRNKGNFPGRFSGRQFSNSRSEMNVSTLELGDSALYLCASSLFGEPGNTIYFGEGSWLTVV.

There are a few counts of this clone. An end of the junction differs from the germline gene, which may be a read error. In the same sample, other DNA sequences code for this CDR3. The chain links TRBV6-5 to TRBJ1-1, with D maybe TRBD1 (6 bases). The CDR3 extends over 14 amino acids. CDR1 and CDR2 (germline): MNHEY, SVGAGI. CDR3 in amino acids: CASSYDRRNTEAFF. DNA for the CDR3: TGTGCCAGCAGTTATGACAGGAGGAACACTGAAGCCTTCTTT.

The DNA of the CDR3 is TGTGCCAGCAGCCCACGGACAGGGGGGGGCACAGATACGCAGTATTTT. Protein sequence: CASSPRTGGGTDTQYF. This sequence joins TRBV9 and TRBJ2-3; 10 bases are shared with TRBD1. The V and J ends lost 4 bases and 1 base, in that order; junction bases with no gene match: 6. The CDR3 loop spans 16 amino acids. The germline CDR1 and CDR2 sequences are SGDLS and YYNGEE.